Described below is a single T cell receptor (beta chain) sequence and its context. One Seattle source followed patients from active infection through their disease course. This CDR3 is built from 15 residues. The V and J ends lost 4 bases and 5 bases respectively, with 17 bases between them. Germline V gene sequence: CDR1 SNHLY, CDR2 FYNNEI. The sample originates from a study of blood T cell repertoires in COVID-19. Turning to the study itself: PBMCs, B-cell-depleted T cells, or T cells were the source of the cDNA or gDNA that made up the material.

Study processing details: The assay estimated nucleated cells by amplifying reference gene primers. Only in-frame clones appear in the TCRdb table, and some are missing; sequencing was by immunoSEQ multiplex PCR. V and J calls and clone size follow that table, whereas D and trimming were derived from the DNA. Of some 320,000 clones in the sample, roughly 90% were seen once. This sequence originates from a woman aged 25 to 45 with COVID-19, enrolled during active disease. The chain combines TRBV2 with TRBJ2-5, with no clear D. The sequencing input was peripheral blood. The CDR3 nucleotides read TGTGCCAGCAGTGGGGCGAGTCACATTCGGGAGACCCAGTACTTC. Its translation is CASSGASHIRETQYF.